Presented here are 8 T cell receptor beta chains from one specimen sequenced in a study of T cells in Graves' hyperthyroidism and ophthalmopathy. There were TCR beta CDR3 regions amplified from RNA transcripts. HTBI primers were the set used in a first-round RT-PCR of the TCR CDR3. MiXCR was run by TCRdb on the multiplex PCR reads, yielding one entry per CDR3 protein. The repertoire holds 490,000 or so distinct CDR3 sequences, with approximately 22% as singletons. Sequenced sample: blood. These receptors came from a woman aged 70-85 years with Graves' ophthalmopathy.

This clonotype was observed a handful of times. The CDR3 DNA sequence: TGTGCCAGCAGTTCAGGAGTCTCACCCCTCCACTTT. This translates into CASSSGVSPLHF. This chain connects TRBV27 to TRBJ1-6; D not certain. The V gene's germline CDR1 is MNHEY and CDR2 SMNVEV (reference sequence). Trimming cost V 4 bases and J 10 bases, with 8 bases left between them. CDR3 length: 12 amino acids.

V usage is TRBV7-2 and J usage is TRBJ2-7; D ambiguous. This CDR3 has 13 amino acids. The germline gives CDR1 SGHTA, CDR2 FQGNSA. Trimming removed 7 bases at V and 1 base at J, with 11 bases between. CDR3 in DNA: TGTGCCAGCACCCCTCTGGGGTCCTACGAGCAGTACTTC. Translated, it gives CASTPLGSYEQYF.

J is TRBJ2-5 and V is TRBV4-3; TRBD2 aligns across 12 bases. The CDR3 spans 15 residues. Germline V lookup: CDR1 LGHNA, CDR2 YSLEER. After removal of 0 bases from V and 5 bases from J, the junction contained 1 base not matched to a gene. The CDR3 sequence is CASSQEGTSGETQYF. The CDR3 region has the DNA TGCGCCAGCAGCCAAGAAGGGACTAGCGGGGAGACCCAGTACTTC.

The CDR3, as DNA: TGTGCCAGCAGCCATTACGGAAACCCCTACGAGCAGTACTTC. This sequence encodes CASSHYGNPYEQYF. The V and J genes are TRBV3-1 and TRBJ2-7; the D is unclear. There are 14 residues in the CDR3. The V gene's germline CDR1 is LGHDT and CDR2 YNNKEL (reference sequence). With 3 bases removed from V and 2 bases from J, the gap between germline ends came to 11 bases.

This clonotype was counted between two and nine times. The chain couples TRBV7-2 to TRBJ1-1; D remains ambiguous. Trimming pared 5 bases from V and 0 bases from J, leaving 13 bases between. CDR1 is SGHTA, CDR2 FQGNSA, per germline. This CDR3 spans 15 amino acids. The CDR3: CASSPFRALNTEAFF. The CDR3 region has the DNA TGTGCCAGCAGCCCCTTTAGAGCTCTGAACACTGAAGCTTTCTTT.

The CDR3 DNA reads as TGTGCCAGCAGTGAACTGGTGGGACAGGGGAACACCGGGGAGCTGTTTTTT. Its protein is CASSELVGQGNTGELFF. The V and J genes are TRBV6-1 and TRBJ2-2, with 9 bases aligning to TRBD1. The CDR3 extends over 17 amino acids. CDR1 and CDR2 from the germline V gene are MNHNS and SASEGT. V lost 2 bases and J lost 1; bases outside the gene matches: 5.

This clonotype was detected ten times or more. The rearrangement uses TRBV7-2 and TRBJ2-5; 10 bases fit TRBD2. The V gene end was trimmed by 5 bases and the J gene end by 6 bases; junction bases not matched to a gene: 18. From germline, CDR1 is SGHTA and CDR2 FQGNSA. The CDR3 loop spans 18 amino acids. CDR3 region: CASSPSEGAGGPLKTQYF. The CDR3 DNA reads TGTGCCAGCAGCCCCTCGGAAGGAGCGGGAGGGCCTCTAAAGACCCAGTACTTC.

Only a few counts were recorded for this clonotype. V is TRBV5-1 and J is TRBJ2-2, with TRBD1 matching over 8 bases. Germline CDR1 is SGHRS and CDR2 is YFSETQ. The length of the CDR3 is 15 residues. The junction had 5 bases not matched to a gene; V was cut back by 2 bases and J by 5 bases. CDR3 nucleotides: TGCGCCAGCAGCTTTCAGGGGGCGCTTACCGGGGAGCTGTTTTTT. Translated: CASSFQGALTGELFF.